This T cell receptor (beta chain) was found in a study of T cells in localized non-small cell lung cancer. The table came from immunoSEQ multiplex PCR; TCRdb's copy has only in-frame clones and leaves some out. The sample holds about 70,000 clones; 84% are singletons and the top ten take 1% to 1.5%. Overall study findings and caveats: A single tumor region was sequenced, leaving heterogeneity possible. Peak T cell clonality was found in uninvolved adjacent lung, exceeding tumor.

About this clone itself: Its antigen is undetermined.

The source was peripheral blood, collected before any cancer treatment. The origin of this receptor is a female donor of 60 years or more with stage I lung adenocarcinoma.

CDR3 bases: TGTGCCAGCAGTGAAAGCAGGGGCCTAAACTATGGCTACACCTTC. It is translated as CASSESRGLNYGYTF. The V call is TRBV6-1, the J call TRBJ1-2; D is perhaps TRBD1 (6 bases). Germline V gives CDR1 MNHNS, CDR2 SASEGT. CDR3 length equals 15 residues. V shed 2 bases and J shed 2 bases, with 12 bases lying between them.